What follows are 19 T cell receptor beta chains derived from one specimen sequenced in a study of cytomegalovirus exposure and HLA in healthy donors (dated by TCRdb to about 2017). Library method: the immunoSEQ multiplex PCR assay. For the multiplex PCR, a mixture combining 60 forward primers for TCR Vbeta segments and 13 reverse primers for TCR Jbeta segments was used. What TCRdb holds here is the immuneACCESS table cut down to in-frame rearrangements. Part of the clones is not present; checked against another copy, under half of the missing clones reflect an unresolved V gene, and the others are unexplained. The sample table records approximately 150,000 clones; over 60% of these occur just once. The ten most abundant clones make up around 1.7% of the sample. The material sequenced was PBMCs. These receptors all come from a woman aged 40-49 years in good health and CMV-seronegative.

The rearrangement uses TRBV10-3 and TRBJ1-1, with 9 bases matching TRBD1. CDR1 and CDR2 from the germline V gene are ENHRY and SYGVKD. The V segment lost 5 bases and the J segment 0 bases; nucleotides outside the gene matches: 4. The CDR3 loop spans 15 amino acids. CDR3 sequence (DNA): TGTGCCATCAGTAAACAGGGGGCGATGAACACTGAAGCTTTCTTT. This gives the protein CAISKQGAMNTEAFF.

In nucleotides, the CDR3 is TGTGCCAGCTCATCCGCTACTAGCGGGAGGGCCCCCGAGCAGTACTTC. Its translation is CASSSATSGRAPEQYF. This chain uses TRBV18 with TRBJ2-7; 13 positions agree with TRBD2. V shed 5 bases and J 6 bases; nucleotides not matched to a gene: 10. The CDR3 has 16 amino acids. Germline CDR1 KGHSH, CDR2 LQKENI.

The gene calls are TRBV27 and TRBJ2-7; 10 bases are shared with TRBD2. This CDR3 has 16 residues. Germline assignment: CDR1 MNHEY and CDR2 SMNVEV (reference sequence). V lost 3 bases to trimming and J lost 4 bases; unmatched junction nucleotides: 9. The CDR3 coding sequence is TGTGCCAGCAGTTTGGCCGCAACTAGCGGGGTATACGAGCAGTACTTC. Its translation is CASSLAATSGVYEQYF.

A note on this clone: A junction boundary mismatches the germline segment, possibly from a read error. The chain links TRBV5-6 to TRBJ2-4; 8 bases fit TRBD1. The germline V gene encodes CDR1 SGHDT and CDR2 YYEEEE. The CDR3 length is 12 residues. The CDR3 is CASSREPGQADF. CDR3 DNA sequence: TGTGCCAGCAGCCGGGAACCGGGACAGGCCGACTTC.

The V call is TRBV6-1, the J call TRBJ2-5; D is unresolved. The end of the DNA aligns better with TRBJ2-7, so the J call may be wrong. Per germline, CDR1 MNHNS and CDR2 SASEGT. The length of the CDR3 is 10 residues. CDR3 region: CASKKYEQYF. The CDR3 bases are TGTGCCAGCAAAAAATACGAGCAGTACTTC.

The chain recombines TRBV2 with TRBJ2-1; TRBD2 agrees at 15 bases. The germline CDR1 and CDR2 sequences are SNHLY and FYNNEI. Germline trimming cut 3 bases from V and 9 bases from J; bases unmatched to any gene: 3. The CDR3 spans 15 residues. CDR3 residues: CASSEWTSGRGEQFF. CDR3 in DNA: TGTGCCAGCAGTGAGTGGACTAGCGGGAGGGGTGAGCAGTTCTTC.

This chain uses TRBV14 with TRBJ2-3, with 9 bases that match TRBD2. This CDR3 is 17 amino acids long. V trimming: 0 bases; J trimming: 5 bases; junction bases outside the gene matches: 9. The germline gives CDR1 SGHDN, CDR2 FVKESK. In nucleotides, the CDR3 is TGTGCCAGCAGCCAAGACGGGGCGGGAGGGCCGGAAGATACGCAGTATTTT. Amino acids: CASSQDGAGGPEDTQYF.

This CDR3 reads CSGNWGGPDTQYF. The CDR3 region has the DNA TGCAGTGGGAACTGGGGGGGCCCAGATACGCAGTATTTT. This chain connects TRBV29-1 to TRBJ2-3; possible D gene TRBD2, 7 bases. The germline V gene encodes CDR1 SQVTM and CDR2 ANQGSEA. CDR3 length: 13 amino acids.

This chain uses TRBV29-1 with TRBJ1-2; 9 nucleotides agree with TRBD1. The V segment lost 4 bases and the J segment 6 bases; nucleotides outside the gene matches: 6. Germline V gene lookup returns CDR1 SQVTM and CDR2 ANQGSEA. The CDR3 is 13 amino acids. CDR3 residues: CSVARDREDGYTF. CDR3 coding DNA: TGCAGCGTTGCCAGGGACAGGGAGGATGGCTACACCTTC. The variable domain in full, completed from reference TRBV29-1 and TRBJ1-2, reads SAVISQKPSRDICQRGTSLTIQCQVDSQVTMMFWYRQQPGQSLTLIATANQGSEATYESGFVIDKFPISRPNLTFSTLTVSNMSPEDSSIYLCSVARDREDGYTFGSGTRLTVV.

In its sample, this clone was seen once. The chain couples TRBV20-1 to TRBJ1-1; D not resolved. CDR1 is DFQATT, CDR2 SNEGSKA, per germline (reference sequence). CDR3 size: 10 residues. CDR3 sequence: CSLFGTEAFF. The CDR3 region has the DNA TGCAGCCTTTTCGGGACTGAAGCTTTCTTT.

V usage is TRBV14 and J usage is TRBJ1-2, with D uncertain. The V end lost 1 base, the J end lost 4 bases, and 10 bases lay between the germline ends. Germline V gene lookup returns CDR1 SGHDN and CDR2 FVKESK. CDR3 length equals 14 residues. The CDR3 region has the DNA TGTGCCAGCAGCCAAGTCGGGTCAGCCTATGGCTACACCTTC. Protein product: CASSQVGSAYGYTF.

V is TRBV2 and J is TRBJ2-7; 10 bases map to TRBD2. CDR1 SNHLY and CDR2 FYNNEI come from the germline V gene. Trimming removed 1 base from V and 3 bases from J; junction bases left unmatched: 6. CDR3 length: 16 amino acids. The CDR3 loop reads CASSEGVAGGFYEQYF. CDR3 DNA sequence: TGTGCCAGCAGTGAAGGGGTAGCGGGGGGTTTCTACGAGCAGTACTTC.

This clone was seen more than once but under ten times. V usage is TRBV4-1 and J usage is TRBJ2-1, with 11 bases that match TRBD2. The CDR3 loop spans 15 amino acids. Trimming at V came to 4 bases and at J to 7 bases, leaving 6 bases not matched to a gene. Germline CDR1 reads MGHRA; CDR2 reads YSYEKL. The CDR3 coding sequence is TGCGCCAGCAGCCCACATATAGCGGGGGGGAATGAGCAGTTCTTC. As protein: CASSPHIAGGNEQFF.

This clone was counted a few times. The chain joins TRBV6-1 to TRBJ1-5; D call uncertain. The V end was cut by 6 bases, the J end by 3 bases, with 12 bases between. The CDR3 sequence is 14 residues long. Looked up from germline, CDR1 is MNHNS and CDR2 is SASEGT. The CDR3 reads CASRLQQFNQPQHF. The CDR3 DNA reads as TGTGCCAGCAGGCTACAACAGTTCAATCAGCCCCAGCATTTT.

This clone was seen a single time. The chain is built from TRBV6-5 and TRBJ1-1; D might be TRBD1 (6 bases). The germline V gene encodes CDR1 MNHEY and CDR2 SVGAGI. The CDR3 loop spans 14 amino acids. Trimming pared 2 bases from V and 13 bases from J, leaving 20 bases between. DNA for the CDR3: TGTGCCAGCAGTTACAGCCCGCGAGCAGGGGTCTATTTCTTT. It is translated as CASSYSPRAGVYFF.

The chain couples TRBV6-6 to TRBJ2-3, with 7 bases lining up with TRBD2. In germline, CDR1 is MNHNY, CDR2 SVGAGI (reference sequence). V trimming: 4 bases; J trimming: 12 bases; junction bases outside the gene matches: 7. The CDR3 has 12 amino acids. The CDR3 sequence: CASSSPGLRQYF. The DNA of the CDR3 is TGTGCCAGCAGTTCCCCGGGACTACGCCAGTATTTT.

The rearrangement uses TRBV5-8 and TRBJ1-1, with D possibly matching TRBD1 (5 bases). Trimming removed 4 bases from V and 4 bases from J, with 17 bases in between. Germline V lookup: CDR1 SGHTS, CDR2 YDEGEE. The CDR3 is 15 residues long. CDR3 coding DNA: TGTGCCAGCAGCCGGGGGGTGGGAGGACCCACTGAAGCTTTCTTT. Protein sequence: CASSRGVGGPTEAFF. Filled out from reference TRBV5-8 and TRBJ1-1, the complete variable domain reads EAGVTQSPTHLIKTRGQQATLRCSPISGHTSVYWYQQALGLGLQFLLWYDEGEERNRGNFPPRFSGRQFPNYSSELNVNALELEDSALYLCASSRGVGGPTEAFFGQGTRLTVV.

CDR3 nucleotide sequence: TGTGCCAGCAGTTTAGGGGGCTGGGGGAATTATAATTCACCCCTCCACTTT. It yields the protein CASSLGGWGNYNSPLHF. This chain connects TRBV28 to TRBJ1-6; D might be TRBD1 (6 bases). CDR3 size: 17 residues. Germline CDR1 is MDHEN and CDR2 is SYDVKM. V was shortened by 2 bases and J by 4 bases, with 15 bases between the two germline ends.

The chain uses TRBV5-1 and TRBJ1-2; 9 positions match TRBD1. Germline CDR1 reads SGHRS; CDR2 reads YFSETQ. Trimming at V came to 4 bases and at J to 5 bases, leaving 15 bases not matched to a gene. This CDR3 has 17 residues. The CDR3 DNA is TGCGCCAGCAGCCTGGGGACAGGGTCGGCAGAAACGTATGGCTACACCTTC. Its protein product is CASSLGTGSAETYGYTF.